This T cell receptor beta chain was identified during a study of blood T cell repertoires in COVID-19. Across the study: Both acute and convalescent COVID-19 samples were obtained from the United States, Italy and Spain. Sources were T cells, B-cell-depleted T cells, or PBMCs; the material itself was cDNA or gDNA.

CDR3 length: 18 amino acids. Germline assignment: CDR1 SEHNR and CDR2 FQNEAQ (reference sequence). The V segment lost 1 base and the J segment 2 bases; nucleotides outside the gene matches: 10. Per the original data handling: Amplification with reference gene primers provided the estimates of nucleated cell counts. Profiled with immunoSEQ multiplex PCR; TCRdb holds only in-frame clones, not every one. V and J calls and clone size are given by that table; D and trimming were obtained from the DNA. The data hold approximately 230,000 clones, with around nine tenths observed a single time. This clone was picked up a small number of times.

This TCR was recovered from a man aged 18 to 29 with active or convalescent COVID-19. V is TRBV7-9 and J is TRBJ1-3, with 8 bases that match TRBD1. Sequenced material: peripheral blood. The CDR3 region is CASSLGRGTGWAGNTIYF. CDR3 nucleotides: TGTGCCAGCAGCTTAGGCAGAGGGACAGGCTGGGCTGGAAACACCATATATTTT.